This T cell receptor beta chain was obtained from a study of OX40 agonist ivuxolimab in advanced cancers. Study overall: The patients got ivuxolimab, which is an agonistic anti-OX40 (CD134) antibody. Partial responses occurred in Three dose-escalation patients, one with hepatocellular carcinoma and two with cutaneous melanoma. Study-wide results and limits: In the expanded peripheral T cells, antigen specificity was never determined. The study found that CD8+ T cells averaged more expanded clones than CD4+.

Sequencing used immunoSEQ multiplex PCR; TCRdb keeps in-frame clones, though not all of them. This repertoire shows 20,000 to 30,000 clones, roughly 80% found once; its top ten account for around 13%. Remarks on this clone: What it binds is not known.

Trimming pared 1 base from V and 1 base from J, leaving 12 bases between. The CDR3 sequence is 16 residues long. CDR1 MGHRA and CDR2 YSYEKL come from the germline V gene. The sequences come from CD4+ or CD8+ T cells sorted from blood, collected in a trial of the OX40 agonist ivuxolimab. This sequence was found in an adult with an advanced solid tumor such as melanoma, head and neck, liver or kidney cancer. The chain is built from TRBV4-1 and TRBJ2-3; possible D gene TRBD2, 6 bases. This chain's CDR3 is CASSQVGGMGTDTQYF. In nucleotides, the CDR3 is TGCGCCAGCAGCCAAGTCGGGGGTATGGGCACAGATACGCAGTATTTT.